This T cell receptor (beta chain) emerged from a study of cytomegalovirus exposure and HLA in healthy donors. Across the study: An analysis done earlier identified 90 million to 120 million unique TCR beta sequences from around 180 million T cells. In terms of ancestry, the Caucasian-associated cluster contained about four fifths of the approximately 430 genotyped donors.

Amplification used 60 Vbeta primers and 13 Jbeta primers. Method: immunoSEQ multiplex PCR; TCRdb's copy keeps in-frame clones and lacks some. The sample includes 110,000 or so clones, roughly four fifths of them seen just once. Study observations and caveats: Being productive about 87% or about 30% of the time was typical of most TCR beta V segments in an earlier analysis. Because they were indistinguishable, some V segments, including TRBV6-2 and TRBV6-3, were excluded.

A note on this clone: Its antigen remains unidentified.

This CDR3 has 15 amino acids. V dropped 1 base and J dropped 5; count of bases not matched to a gene: 5. CDR1 SGHTA and CDR2 FQGNSA come from the germline V gene. The specimen sequenced was PBMCs. This TCR derives from a woman younger than 30 in good health and CMV-seronegative. The genes are TRBV7-2 and TRBJ2-5; 9 bases align to TRBD1. The CDR3 here is CASSLGNRGQETQYF. CDR3 nucleotide sequence: TGTGCCAGCAGCTTAGGGAACAGGGGGCAGGAGACCCAGTACTTC.